Sequencing of this TCR beta chain was carried out in a study of cytomegalovirus exposure and HLA in healthy donors (TCRdb year 2017). For the wider study: The roughly 650 repertoires of the first cohort and the 95 to 150 validation repertoires were produced on the same platform, according to a later analysis. The study aimed to test whether cataloging public T cell receptors could reveal signatures of past pathogen exposure. Besides the first cohort of 666 subjects, a separate validation cohort made up of over 100 different subjects was used. High-throughput TCR immunosequencing, statistical association of individual TCRs with disease status, and machine learning were combined to predict cytomegalovirus infection status. Overall study outcomes, separate from this receptor: Cytomegalovirus status was reported to be diagnosed by the classifier with high specificity and sensitivity in both the original and validation cohorts. A total of about 180 TCR beta chains were listed by the study as associated with cytomegalovirus. The authors suggested that the approach could potentially be generalized to other disease states and immunological phenotypes. The validation cohort had no HLA typing available for a later analysis, so co-occurrence within that cohort was assessed over all 110 or so repertoires. While some public TCRs were present in many individuals, most TCR sequences turned up only very rarely across donors. A few of the identified cytomegalovirus-associated TCR beta chains were confirmed in vitro to be specific for cytomegalovirus antigens. Of the cluster scores, around 95% were above 0 in a later analysis, which found that TCRs clustered in the first cohort also tended to co-occur in the 95 to 150 validation repertoires.

Receptor libraries were prepared by the immunoSEQ multiplex PCR assay. As for the original processing: A statistical classification framework was built to diagnose cytomegalovirus status from the catalog of TCR beta chain sequences. TCRdb obtained this table from immuneACCESS and retained in-frame rearrangements with V and J assigned. These tables miss some clones; where compared with another copy, unresolved V genes account for less than half of the shortfall, and the remainder is unexplained. D and trimming come from the DNA, and the V and J calls and clone size come from that table. The sample yields 150,000 to 200,000 clones; roughly 82% were counted once. The leading ten clones occupy about an eighth of the sample. As concerns this clone: It lacks a known antigen. The record has no base qualities; no much larger clone is one base away.

The donors were included in the validation cohort of over a hundred subjects, a group kept apart from the roughly 610-subject first cohort. The germline V and J ends show losses of 2 bases and 4 bases respectively, and no gene match explains 6 bases of the junction. CDR1 and CDR2, per the germline V gene (reference sequence), are MNHEY and SMNVEV. The CDR3 contains 16 residues, cysteine and phenylalanine counted. Only the CDR3 portion is preserved as DNA: 48 bases, with reading frame beginning at the first base. Sequencing input: PBMCs. The rearrangement joined TRBV27 to TRBJ2-2; 8 junctional bases match TRBD1. This TCR came from a woman between 25 and 40 years old in good health and CMV-seropositive. CDR3 sequence: CASSLSWTGITGELFF. The DNA sequence is given as TGTGCCAGCAGTTTAAGCTGGACAGGGATCACCGGGGAGCTGTTTTTT.